This TCR beta chain was found in a study of T-cell reconstitution after alpha-beta-depleted transplantation in children. Unique molecular identifiers featured in how the TCRbeta library was prepared. MiXCR, applied by TCRdb to the PCR reads, yields one record per CDR3 protein. The data show around 600,000 distinct CDR3 sequences, about 10% seen once. This CDR3 spans 14 amino acids. Losses at the gene ends were 6 bases for V and 9 bases for J; bases not matched to a gene: 11. The germline gives CDR1 DFQATT, CDR2 SNEGSKA (reference sequence). This clonotype appeared a few times. The sequencing here drew on PBMCs from the stem cell graft donor, taken from the stem cell graft. The receptor's source is a human donor who donated a stem cell graft to a child with acute myeloid leukemia. This chain joins TRBV20-1 and TRBJ1-6; 7 bases align to TRBD1. The CDR3 nucleotides are TGCAGTGCGAACACAGGGGTTGACGGTTCACCCCTCCACTTT. Translating gives CSANTGVDGSPLHF.